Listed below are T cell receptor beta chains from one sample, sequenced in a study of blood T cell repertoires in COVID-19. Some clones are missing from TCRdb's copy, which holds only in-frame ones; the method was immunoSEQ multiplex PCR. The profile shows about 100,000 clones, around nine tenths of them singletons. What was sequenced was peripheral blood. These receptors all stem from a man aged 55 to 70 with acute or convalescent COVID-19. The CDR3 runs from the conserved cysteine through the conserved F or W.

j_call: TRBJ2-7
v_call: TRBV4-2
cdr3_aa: CASSQDLAEEQYF

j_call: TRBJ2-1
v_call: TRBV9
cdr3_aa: CASSVAGRGQGPNEQFF

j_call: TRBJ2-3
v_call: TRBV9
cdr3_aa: CASSPGTSGRYTDTQYF

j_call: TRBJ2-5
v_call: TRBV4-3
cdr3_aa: CASSPQRAVETQYF

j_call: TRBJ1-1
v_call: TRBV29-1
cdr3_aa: CSVHTGGRGEAFF

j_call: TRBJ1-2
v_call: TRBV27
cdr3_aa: CASSFSGGDGYTF

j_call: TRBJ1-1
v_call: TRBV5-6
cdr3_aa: CASSQHQNTEAFF

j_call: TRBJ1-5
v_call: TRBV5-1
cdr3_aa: CASSLAAGGIPAQHF

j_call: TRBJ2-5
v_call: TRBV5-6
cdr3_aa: CASSPGWGRETQYF

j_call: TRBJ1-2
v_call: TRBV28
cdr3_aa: CASRQDSAYGYTF

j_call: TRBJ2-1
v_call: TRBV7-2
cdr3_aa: CASSLWADNEQFF

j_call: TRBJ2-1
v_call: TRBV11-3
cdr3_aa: CASSPGQQWDNEQFF

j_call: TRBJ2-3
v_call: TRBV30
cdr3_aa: CAWNVQGTDTQYF

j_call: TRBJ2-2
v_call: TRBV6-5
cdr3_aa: CASSYYFRGWTGELFF

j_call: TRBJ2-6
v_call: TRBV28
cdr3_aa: CASSLPGYYSGANVLTF

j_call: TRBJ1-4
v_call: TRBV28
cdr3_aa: CASSGQPRNEKLFF

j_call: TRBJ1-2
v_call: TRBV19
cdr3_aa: CASSPDSSYGYTF

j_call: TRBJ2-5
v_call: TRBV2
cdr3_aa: CASSLQGTETQYF

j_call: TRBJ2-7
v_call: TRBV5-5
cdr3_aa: CASSLTGGTTYEQYF

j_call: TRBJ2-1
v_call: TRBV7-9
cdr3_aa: CASSFRTSGGSNEQFF

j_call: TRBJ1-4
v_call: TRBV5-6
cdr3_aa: CASSLGHEGDRHEKLFF

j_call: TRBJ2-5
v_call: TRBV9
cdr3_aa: CASSEGTGRETQYF

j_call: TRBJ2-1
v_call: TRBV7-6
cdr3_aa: CASSLQPLAGGPGEQFF

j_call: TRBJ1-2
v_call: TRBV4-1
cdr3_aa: CASSQLTGGNYGYTF

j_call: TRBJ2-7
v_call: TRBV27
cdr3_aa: CASSFQTGTSGKQYF

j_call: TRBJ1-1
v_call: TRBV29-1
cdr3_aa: CSVEAGTAPEAFF

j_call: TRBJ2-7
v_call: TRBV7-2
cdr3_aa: CASSHLTGEQYF

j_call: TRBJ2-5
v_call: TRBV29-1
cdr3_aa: CSVDFRDRRYQETQYF

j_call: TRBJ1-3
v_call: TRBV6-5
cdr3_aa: CASSYSRVGNTIYF

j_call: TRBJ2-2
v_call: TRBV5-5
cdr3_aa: CASSTGLGNTGELFF

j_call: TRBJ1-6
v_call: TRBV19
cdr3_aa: CASSVGQGNSPLHF

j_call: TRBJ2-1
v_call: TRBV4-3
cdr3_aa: CASSQGLAPHNEQFF

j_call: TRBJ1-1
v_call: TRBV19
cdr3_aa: CASTPARRAENTEAFF

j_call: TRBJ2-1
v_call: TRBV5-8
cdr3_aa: CASTVMGGWSNEQFF

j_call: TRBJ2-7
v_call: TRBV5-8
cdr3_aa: CASSFGTGIEQYF

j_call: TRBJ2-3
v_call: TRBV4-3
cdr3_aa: CASSQDLLAEEASTDTQYF

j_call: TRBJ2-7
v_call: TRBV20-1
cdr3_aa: CSASYEVTGYEQYF

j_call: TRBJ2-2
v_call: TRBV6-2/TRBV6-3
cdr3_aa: CASSYWLAGDTGELFF

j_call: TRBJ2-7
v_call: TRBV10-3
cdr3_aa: CAISEGGTGGYEQYF

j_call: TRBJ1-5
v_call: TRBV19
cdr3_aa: CASSFGGPQHF

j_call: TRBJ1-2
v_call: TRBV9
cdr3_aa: CASSVRDRVDYGYTF

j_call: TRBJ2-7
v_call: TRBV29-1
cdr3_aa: CSVEEADQGTYEQYF

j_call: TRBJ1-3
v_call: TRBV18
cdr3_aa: CASSAIPLGRGKSGNTIYF

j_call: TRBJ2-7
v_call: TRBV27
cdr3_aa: CASSLFYRGYEQYF

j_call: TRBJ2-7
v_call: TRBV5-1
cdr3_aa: CASSSSGTSGSQRYF

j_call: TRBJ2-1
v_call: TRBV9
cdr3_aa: CASSLSGSGNEQFF

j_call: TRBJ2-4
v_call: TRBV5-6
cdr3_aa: CASSLGGPRDYRNIQYF

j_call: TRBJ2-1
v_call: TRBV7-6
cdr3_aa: CASSLGYGGASYNEQFF

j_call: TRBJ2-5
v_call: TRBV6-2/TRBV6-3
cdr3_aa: CASSYRGQGMGETQYF

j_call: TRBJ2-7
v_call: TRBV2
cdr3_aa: CASSPGLTYEQYF

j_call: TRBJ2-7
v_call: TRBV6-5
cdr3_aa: CASSYSGQGKYEQYF

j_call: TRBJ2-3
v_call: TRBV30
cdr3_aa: CAWSGKTWEAADTQYF

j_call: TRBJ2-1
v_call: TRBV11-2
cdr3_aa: CASSFRVRSNEQFF